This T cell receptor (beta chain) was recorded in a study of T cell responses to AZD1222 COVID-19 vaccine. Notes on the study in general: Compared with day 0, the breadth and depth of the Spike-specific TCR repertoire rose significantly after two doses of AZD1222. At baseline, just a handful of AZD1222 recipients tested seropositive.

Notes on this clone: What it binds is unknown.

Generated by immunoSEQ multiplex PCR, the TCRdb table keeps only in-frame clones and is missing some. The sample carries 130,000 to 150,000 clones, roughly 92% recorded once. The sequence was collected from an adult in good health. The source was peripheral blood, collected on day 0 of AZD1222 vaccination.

CDR3: CASSLGSLRDRVGTEAFF. The CDR3 bases are TGCGCCAGCAGCTTGGGGTCCCTAAGGGACAGGGTTGGCACTGAAGCTTTCTTT. The V call is TRBV5-1, the J call TRBJ1-1, with 9 bases matching TRBD1. Germline V lookup: CDR1 SGHRS, CDR2 YFSETQ. V lost 0 bases and J lost 4; bases outside the gene matches: 13. This CDR3 contains 18 residues.